This entry concerns a single T cell receptor (beta chain). This entry belongs to a study of OX40 agonist ivuxolimab in advanced cancers. About the study: The patients received agonistic anti-OX40 (CD134) antibody ivuxolimab. Partial response was recorded in three patients: one hepatocellular carcinoma and two cutaneous melanoma cases.

The CDR3 is 13 amino acids. Germline V gene data show CDR1 as MDHEN and CDR2 as SYDVKM. The assay was immunoSEQ multiplex PCR, and TCRdb's table has in-frame clones only and misses some. This table holds approximately 75,000 clones, approximately 78% found once. The chain is built from TRBV28 and TRBJ2-7; 7 positions match TRBD2. The material sequenced was CD4+ or CD8+ T cells sorted from blood, taken in a trial of the OX40 agonist ivuxolimab. This clonotype originated in an adult with an advanced solid tumor such as melanoma, head and neck, liver or kidney cancer. CDR3 amino acids: CASSAGPSYEQYF. The CDR3 nucleotides are TGTGCATCGTCAGCGGGACCCTCCTACGAGCAGTACTTC. Based on the CDR3 plus reference TRBV28 and TRBJ2-7, the full variable domain is DVKVTQSSRYLVKRTGEKVFLECVQDMDHENMFWYRQDPGLGLRLIYFSYDVKMKEKGDIPEGYSVSREKKERFSLILESASTNQTSMYLCASSAGPSYEQYFGPGTRLTVT.